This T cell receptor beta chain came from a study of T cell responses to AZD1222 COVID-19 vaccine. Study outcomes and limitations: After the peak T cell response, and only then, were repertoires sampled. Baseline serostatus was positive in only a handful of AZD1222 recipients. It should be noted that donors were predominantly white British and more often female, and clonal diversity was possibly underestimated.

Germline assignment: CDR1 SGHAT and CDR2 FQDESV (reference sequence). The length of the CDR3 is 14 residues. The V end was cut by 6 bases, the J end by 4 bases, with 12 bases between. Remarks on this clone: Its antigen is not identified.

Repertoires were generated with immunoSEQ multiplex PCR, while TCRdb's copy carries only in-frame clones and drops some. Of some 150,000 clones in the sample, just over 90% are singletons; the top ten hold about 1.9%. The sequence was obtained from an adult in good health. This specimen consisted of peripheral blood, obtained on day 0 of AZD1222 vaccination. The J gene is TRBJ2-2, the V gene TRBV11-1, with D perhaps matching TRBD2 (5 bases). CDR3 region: CASRARGGTGELFF. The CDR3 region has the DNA TGTGCCAGCAGAGCCCGGGGTGGCACCGGGGAGCTGTTTTTT.